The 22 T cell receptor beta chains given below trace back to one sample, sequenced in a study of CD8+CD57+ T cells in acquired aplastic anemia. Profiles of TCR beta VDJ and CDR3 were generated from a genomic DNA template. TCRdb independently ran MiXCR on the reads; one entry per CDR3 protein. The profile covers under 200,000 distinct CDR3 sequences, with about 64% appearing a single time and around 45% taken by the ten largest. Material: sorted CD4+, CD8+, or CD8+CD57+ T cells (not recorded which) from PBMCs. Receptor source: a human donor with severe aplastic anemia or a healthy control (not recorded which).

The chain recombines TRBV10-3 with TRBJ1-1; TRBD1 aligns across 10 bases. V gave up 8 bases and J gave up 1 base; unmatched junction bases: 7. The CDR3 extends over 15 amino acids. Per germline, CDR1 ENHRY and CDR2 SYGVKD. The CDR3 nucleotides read TGTGCCATCGGCGACAGGGGGCCCTCGAACACTGAAGCTTTCTTT. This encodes CAIGDRGPSNTEAFF.

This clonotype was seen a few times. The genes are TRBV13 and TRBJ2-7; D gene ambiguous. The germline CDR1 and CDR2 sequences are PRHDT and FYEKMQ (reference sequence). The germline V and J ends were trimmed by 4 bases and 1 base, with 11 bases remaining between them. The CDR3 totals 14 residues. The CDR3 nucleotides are TGTGCCAGCAGCTCGGCCAGTTCTTCCTACGAGCAGTACTTC. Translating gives CASSSASSSYEQYF.

The CDR3 DNA is TGTGCCAGTAGTCTCTGGACAGGGTCTAATGAAAAACTGTTTTTT. It is translated as CASSLWTGSNEKLFF. The chain combines TRBV19 with TRBJ1-4, with TRBD1 identical over 8 bases. Germline assignment: CDR1 LNHDA and CDR2 SQIVND (reference sequence). V gave up 5 bases and J gave up 3 bases; unmatched junction bases: 5. This CDR3 contains 15 residues.

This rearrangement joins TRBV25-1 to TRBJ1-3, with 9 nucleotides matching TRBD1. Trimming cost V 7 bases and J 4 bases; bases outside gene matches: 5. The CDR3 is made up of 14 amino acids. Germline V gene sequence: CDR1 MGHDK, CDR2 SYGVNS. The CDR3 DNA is TGTGCCAGCACCTCGACAGGGGGAGGAAACACCATATATTTT. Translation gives CASTSTGGGNTIYF.

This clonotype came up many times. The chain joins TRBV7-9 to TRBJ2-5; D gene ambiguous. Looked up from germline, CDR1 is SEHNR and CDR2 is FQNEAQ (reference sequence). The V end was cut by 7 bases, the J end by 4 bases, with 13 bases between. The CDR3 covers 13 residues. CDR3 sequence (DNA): TGTGCCAGCACTGGTTGGGCGACAGAGACCCAGTACTTC. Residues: CASTGWATETQYF.

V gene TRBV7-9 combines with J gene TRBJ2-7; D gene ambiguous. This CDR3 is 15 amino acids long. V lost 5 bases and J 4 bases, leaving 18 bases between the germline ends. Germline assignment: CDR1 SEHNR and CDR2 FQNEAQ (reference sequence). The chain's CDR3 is CASSPDRVHGYEQYF. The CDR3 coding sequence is TGTGCCAGCAGCCCGGACCGGGTCCACGGGTACGAGCAGTACTTC.

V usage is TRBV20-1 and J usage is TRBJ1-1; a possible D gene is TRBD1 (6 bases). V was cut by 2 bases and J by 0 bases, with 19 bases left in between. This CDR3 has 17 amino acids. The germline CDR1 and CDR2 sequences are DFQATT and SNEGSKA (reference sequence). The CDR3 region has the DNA TGCAGTGCTAGATGGACTAGCGGGGGCAACATGAACACTGAAGCTTTCTTT. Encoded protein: CSARWTSGGNMNTEAFF.

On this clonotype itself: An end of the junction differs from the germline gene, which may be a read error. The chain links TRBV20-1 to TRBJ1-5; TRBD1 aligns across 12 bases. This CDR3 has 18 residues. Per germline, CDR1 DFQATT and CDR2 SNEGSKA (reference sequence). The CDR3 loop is CSDRLFGTGGKSNQPQHF. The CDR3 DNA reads TGCAGTGATAGATTGTTCGGGACAGGGGGCAAAAGCAATCAGCCCCAGCATTTT.

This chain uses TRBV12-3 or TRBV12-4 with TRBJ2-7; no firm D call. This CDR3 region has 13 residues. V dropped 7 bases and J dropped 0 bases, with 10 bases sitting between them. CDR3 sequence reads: CASNIGPSYEQYF. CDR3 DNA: TGTGCCAGCAACATTGGGCCCTCCTACGAGCAGTACTTC.

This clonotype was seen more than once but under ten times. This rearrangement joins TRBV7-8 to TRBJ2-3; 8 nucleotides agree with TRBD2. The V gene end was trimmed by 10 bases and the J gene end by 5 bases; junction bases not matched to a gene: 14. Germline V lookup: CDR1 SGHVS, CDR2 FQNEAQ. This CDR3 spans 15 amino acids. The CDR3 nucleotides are TGTGCCATCTCCGTGGGTCGGGGGGGCCTAGATACGCAGTATTTT. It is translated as CAISVGRGGLDTQYF.

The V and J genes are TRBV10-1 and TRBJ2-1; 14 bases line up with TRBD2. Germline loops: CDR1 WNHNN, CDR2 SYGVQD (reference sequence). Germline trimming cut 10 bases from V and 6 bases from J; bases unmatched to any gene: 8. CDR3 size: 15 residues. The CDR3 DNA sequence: TGCGCCACCTCAACCGGGACTAGCGGGAGCAATGAGCAGTTCTTC. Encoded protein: CATSTGTSGSNEQFF.

The CDR3 DNA reads as TGTGCCAGCAGCTTGGTCCCAGGGACCTACGAGCAGTACTTC. Translation: CASSLVPGTYEQYF. V is TRBV5-4 and J is TRBJ2-7; tentatively, D is TRBD1 (5 bases). Between the trimmed V and J ends, which lost 0 bases and 2 bases, there was a span of 9 bases. The germline V gene encodes CDR1 SGHNT and CDR2 YYREEE (reference sequence). The CDR3 extends over 14 amino acids. Looking up the rest from reference TRBV5-4 and TRBJ2-7 gives the full variable domain: ETGVTQSPTHLIKTRGQQVTLRCSSQSGHNTVSWYQQALGQGPQFIFQYYREEENGRGNFPPRFSGLQFPNYSSELNVNALELDDSALYLCASSLVPGTYEQYFGPGTRLTVT.

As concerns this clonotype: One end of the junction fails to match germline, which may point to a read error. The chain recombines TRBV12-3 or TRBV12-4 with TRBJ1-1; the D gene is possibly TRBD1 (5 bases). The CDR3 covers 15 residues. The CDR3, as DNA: TGTGCCAGCAGTTTAGTAGGGACGGGCTACACTGATGCTTTCTTT. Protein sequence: CASSLVGTGYTDAFF.

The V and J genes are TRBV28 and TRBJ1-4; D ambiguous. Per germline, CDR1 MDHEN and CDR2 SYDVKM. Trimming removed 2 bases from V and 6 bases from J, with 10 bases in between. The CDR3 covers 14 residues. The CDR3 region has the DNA TGTGCCAGCAGTTTAGGGCCAAGGGATGAAAAACTGTTTTTT. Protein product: CASSLGPRDEKLFF. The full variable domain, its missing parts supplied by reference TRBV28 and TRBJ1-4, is DVKVTQSSRYLVKRTGEKVFLECVQDMDHENMFWYRQDPGLGLRLIYFSYDVKMKEKGDIPEGYSVSREKKERFSLILESASTNQTSMYLCASSLGPRDEKLFFGSGTQLSVL.

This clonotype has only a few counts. The chain's CDR3 is CATKNWSSSYNEQFF. CDR3 nucleotide sequence: TGTGCCACGAAGAATTGGTCTAGCTCCTACAATGAGCAGTTCTTC. The V call is TRBV10-3, the J call TRBJ2-1; D remains ambiguous. V gave up 10 bases and J gave up 0 bases, with 16 bases separating them. In germline, CDR1 is ENHRY, CDR2 SYGVKD. The CDR3 consists of 15 residues.

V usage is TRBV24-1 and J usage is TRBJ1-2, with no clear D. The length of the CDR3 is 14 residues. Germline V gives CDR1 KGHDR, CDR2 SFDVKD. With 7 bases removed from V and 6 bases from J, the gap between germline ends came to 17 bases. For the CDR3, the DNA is TGTGCCACCAGGGCGGCGGATGAATATCATGGCTACACCTTC. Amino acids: CATRAADEYHGYTF.

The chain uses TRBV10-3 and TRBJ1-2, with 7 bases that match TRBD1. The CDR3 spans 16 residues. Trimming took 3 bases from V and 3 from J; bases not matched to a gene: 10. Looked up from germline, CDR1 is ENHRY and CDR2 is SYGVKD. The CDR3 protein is CAISETSQQGYYGYTF. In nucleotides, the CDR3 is TGTGCCATCAGTGAAACCAGCCAACAGGGGTACTATGGCTACACCTTC.

CDR3 sequence (DNA): TGTGCTAGTGGTCTCTGGGGAGACAGCTCAGGAGATCAGCCCCAGTACTTC. It encodes CASGLWGDSSGDQPQYF. V is TRBV12-5 and J is TRBJ2-5, with D perhaps TRBD1 or TRBD2 (5 bases each). CDR3 length equals 17 residues. Trimming removed 5 bases from V and 9 bases from J, with 28 bases in between. Germline V gives CDR1 LGHNT, CDR2 FRNRAP. Together with reference TRBV12-5 and TRBJ2-5, the CDR3 gives the full variable domain: DARVTQTPRHKVTEMGQEVTMRCQPILGHNTVFWYRQTMMQGLELLAYFRNRAPLDDSGMPKDRFSAEMPDATLATLKIQPSEPRDSAVYFCASGLWGDSSGDQPQYFGPGTRLLVL.

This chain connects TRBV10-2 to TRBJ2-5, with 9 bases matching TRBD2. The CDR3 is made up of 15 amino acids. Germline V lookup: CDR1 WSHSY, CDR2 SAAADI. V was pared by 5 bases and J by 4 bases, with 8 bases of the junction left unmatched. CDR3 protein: CASSSGTSFIETQYF. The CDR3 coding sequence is TGCGCCAGCAGTTCCGGGACTAGCTTTATAGAGACCCAGTACTTC.

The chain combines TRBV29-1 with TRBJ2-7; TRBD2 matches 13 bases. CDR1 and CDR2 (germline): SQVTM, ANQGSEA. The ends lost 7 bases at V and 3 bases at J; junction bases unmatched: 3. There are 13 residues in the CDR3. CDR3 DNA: TGCAGCGCCCGACTAGCGGGAGGCTACGAGCAGTACTTC. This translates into CSARLAGGYEQYF.

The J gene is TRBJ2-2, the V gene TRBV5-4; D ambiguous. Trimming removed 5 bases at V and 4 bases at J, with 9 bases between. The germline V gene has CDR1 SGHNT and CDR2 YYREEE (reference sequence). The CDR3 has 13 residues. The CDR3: CASSPPLTGELFF. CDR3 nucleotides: TGTGCCAGCAGTCCCCCCCTCACCGGGGAGCTGTTTTTT.

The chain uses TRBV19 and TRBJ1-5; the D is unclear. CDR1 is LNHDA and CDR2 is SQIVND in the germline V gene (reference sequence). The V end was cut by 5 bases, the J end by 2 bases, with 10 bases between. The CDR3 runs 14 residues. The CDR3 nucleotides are TGTGCCAGTAGTGGGCAGTCTGGCAATCAGCCCCAGCATTTT. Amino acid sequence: CASSGQSGNQPQHF.